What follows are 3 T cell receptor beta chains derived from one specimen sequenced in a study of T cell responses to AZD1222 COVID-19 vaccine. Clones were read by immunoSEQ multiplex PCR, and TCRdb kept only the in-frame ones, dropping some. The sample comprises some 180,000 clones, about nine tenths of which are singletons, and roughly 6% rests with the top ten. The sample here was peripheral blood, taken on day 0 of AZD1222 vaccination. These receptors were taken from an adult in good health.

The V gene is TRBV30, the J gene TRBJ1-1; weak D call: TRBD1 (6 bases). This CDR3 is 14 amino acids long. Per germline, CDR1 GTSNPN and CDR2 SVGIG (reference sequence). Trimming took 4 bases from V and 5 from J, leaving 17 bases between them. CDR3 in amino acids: CAWTLGGGGTEAFF. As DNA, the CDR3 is TGTGCCTGGACCTTAGGGGGGGGAGGTACTGAAGCTTTCTTT.

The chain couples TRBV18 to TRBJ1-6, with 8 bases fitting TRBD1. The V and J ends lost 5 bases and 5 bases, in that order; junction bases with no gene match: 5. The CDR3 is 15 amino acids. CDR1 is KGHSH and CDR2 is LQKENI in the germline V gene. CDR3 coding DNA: TGTGCCAGCTCAGAGACAGGGGCCGATAATTCACCCCTCCACTTT. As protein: CASSETGADNSPLHF.

This CDR3 is CASSTPPHTVYEQYF. The DNA of the CDR3 is TGTGCCAGTAGTACGCCCCCGCATACTGTCTACGAGCAGTACTTC. The rearrangement joins TRBV19 to TRBJ2-7; no clear D. Per germline, CDR1 LNHDA and CDR2 SQIVND (reference sequence). The CDR3 covers 15 residues. V lost 4 bases, J lost 3 bases, and 16 bases lay in between.